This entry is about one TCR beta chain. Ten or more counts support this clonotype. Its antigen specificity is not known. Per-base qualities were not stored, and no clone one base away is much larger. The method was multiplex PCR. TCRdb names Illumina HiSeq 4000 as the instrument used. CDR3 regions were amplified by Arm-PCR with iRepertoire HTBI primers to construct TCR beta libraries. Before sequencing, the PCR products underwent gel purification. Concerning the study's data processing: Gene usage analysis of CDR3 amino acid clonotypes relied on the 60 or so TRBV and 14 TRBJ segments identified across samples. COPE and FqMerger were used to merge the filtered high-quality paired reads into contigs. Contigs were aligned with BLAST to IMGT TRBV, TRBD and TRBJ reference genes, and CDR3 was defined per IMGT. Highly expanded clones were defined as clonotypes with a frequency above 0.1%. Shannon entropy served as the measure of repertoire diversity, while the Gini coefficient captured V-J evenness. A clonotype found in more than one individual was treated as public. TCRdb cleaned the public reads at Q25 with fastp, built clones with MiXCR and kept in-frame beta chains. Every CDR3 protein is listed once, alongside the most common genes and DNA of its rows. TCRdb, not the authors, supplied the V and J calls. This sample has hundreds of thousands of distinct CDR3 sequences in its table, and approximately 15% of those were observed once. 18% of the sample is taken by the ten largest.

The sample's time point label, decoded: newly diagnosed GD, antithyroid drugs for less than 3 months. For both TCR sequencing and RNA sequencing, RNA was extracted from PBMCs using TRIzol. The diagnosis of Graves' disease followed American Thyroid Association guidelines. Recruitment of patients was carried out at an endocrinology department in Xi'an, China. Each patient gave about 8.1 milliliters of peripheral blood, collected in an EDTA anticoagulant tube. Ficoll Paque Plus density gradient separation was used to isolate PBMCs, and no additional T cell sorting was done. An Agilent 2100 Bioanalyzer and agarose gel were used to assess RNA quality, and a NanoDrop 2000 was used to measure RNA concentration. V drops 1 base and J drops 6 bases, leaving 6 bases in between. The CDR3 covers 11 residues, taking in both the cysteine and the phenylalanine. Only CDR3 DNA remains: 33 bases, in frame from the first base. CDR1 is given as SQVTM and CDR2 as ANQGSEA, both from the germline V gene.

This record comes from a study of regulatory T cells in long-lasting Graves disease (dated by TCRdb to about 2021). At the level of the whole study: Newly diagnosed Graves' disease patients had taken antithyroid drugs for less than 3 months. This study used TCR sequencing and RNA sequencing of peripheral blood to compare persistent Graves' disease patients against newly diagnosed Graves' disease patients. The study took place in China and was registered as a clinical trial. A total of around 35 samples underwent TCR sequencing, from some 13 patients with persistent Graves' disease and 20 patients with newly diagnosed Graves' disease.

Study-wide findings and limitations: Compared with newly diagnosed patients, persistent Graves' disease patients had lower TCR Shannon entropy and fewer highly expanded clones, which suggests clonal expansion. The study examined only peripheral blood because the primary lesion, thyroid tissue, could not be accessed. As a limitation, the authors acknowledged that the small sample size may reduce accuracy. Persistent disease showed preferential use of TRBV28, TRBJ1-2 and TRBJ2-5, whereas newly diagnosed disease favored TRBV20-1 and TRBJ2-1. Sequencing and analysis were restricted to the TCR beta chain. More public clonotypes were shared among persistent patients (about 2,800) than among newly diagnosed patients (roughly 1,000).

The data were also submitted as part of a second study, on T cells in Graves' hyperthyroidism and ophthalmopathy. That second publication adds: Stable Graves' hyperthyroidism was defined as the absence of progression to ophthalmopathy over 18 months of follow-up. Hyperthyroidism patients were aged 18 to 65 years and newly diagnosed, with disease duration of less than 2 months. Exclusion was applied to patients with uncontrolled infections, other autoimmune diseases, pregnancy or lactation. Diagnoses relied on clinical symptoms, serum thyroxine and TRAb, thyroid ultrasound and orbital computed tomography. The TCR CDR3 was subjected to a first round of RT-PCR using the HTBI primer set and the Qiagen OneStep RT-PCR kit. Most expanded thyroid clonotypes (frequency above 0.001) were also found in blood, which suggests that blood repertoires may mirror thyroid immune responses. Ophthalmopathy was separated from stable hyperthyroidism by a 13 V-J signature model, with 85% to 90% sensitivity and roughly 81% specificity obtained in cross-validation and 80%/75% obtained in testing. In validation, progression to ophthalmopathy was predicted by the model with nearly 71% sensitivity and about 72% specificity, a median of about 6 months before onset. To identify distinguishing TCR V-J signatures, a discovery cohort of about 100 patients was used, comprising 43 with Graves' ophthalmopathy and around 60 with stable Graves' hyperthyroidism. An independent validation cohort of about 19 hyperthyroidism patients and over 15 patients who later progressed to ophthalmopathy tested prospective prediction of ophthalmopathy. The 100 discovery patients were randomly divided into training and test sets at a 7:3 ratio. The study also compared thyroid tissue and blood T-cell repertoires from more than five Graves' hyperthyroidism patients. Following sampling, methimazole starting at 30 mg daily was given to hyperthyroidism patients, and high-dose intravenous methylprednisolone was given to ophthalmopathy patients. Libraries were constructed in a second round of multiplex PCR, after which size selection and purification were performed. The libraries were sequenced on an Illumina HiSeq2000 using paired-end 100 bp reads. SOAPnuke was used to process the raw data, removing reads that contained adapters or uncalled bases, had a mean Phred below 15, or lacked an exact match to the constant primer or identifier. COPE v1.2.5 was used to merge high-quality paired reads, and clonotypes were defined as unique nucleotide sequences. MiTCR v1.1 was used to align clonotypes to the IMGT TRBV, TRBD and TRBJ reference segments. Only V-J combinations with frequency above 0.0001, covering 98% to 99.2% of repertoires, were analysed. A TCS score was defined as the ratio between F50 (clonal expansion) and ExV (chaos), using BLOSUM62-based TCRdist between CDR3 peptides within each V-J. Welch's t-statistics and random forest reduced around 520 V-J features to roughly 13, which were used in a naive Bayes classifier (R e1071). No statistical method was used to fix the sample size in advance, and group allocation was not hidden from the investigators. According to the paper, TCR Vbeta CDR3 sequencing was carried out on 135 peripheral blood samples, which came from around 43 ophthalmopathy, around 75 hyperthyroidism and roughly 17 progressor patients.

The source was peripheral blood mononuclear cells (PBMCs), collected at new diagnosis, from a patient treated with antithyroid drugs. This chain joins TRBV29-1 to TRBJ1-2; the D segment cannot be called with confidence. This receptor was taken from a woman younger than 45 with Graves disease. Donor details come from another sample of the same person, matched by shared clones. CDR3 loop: CSVEAGDGYTF. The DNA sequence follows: TGCAGCGTTGAAGCTGGCGATGGCTACACCTTC.